A single T cell receptor (beta chain) is shown here with its context. The CDR3 runs to 13 residues. CDR1 GTSNPN and CDR2 SVGIG come from the germline V gene (reference sequence). Trimming removed 3 bases at V and 4 bases at J, with 9 bases between. The data were obtained in a study of T cell responses to AZD1222 COVID-19 vaccine. Clones were sequenced by immunoSEQ multiplex PCR, and TCRdb holds only the in-frame ones, with some missing. Found here are roughly 150,000 clones, just over 90% of them singletons; the top ten hold under 1.2%. The clonotype originates from an adult who received the AZD1222 COVID-19 vaccine. The genes are TRBV30 and TRBJ1-4, with D hard to call. The specimen was peripheral blood, collected 28 days after the second AZD1222 dose. CDR3 nucleotides: TGTGCCTGGAGCCGGGCAGATAATGAAAAACTGTTTTTT. It is translated as CAWSRADNEKLFF.